This T cell receptor beta chain was profiled in a study of shared clonotypes between healthy human individuals. Notes on the study in general: Larger estimated richness was generally recorded for naive subsets relative to memory subsets. Shared clonotypes across all four donors exceeded non-shared ones in generation probability.

At the deep level, the assay was run. The protocol was immunoSEQ multiplex PCR, while the TCRdb copy is restricted to in-frame clones and leaves out a portion. The table records over a million clones, 96% of them present only once. All participating donors were Caucasian adults from Nashville, Tennessee. Comments on this clone: Antigen unknown.

Germline V lookup: CDR1 MNHNS, CDR2 SASEGT. This CDR3 contains 14 residues. The V gene lost 8 bases and the J gene lost 2 bases, with 16 bases spanning the gap. Sequencing was performed on naive CD4+ T cells sorted from blood. Subset defined: CD45RA+ positively selected. The clonotype comes from a young man in good health. The rearrangement uses TRBV6-1 and TRBJ2-7; D possibly corresponds to TRBD1 (6 bases). CDR3 amino acids: CASSPNTGTYEQYF. The CDR3 DNA sequence: TGTGCCAGCTCCCCGAATACAGGGACCTACGAGCAGTACTTC.